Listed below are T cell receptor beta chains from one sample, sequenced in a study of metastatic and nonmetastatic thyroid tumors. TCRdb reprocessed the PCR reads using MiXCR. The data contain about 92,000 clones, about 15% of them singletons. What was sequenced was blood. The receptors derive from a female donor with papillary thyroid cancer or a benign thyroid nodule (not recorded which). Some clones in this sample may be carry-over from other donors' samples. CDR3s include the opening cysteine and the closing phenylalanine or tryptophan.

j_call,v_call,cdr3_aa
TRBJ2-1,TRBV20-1,CSAPLTGTGINEQFF
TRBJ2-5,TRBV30,CAWSVGVGRETQYF
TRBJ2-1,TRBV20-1,CSAPHRDRAYNEQFF
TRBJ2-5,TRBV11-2,CASSLGTSRLETQYF
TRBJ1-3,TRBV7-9,CASLAISGNTIYF
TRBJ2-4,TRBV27,CASSLNLAKNIQYF
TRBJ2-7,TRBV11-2,CASSLDSERSYEQYF
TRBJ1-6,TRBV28,CASSRPPGEDSPLHF
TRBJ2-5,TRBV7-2,CASSLRTSGGRAETQYF
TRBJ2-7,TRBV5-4,CASSLGSSYEQYF
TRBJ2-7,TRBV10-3,CAIGLGTVSSYEQYF
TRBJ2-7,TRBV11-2,CASSLGGSLWTEGNKQYF
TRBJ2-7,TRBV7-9,CASSRGDRGSYEQYF
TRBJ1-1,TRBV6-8,CASSYSNFEAFF
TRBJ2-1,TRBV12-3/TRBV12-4,CASTPPGVAARVEQFF
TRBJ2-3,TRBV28,CASSLNRGGGTDTQYF
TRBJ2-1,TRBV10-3,CAISQGLAENNEQFF
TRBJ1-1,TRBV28,CASSFSPRQGRENTEAFF
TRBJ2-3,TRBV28,CASGAGGSSDTQYF
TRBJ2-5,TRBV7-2,CASSPRRGETQYF
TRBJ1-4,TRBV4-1,CASKGGEAYNEKLFF
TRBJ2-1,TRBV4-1,CASSQGSGGRAGEQFF
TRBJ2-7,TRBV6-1,CASSLSGRYEQYF
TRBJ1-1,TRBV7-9,CASSATLGAFF
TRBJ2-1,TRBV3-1,CASSLLGRGDNEQFF
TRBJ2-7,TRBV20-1,CSARDQGSSYEQYF
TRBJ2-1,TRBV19,CASSFGRGGYNEQFF
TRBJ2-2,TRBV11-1,CASSPDEENTGELFF
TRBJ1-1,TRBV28,CASSPFLAGTAFF
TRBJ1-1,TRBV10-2,CASKDRANTEAFF